This TCR beta chain was documented in a study of cytomegalovirus exposure and HLA in healthy donors (dated by TCRdb to 2017 to 2019). For context, the study as a whole: An earlier analysis of 587 of the donors reported about 280 Gb of sequence data and around 110 million unique TCR beta sequences obtained from about 200 million T cells. An early release covering 550 to 700 HLA-typed donors comprised about 290 gigabases of sequencing data and 85 million or so unique TCR sequences. Of the 350 to 450 genotyped donors, over 65% fell in the genetic ancestry cluster associated with self-reported Caucasian donors. The aim of the study was to test whether cataloging public T cell receptors could identify signatures of past pathogen exposure. The study profiled the T cell repertoires of around 700 subjects by immunosequencing and related them to cytomegalovirus serostatus. In addition to the first cohort of 666 subjects, a separate validation cohort of approximately 130 different subjects was used. To predict cytomegalovirus infection status, the study brought together high-throughput TCR immunosequencing, statistical association of individual TCRs with disease status, and machine learning. To study patterns of TCR occurrence, a later analysis re-analyzed previously published TCR beta repertoires from 550 to 800 donors and added high-resolution HLA genotyping. Rather than drawing on any new phenotypic data, the later analysis identified candidate immune exposures from TCR beta sequences and the way those sequences occurred across donors. In an earlier analysis of 587 of the donors, high-throughput TCR beta sequencing was used to judge whether each TCR beta V gene segment behaved as functional or pseudogenic. Alongside the repertoire data, information on donor age, sex, ethnicity and CMV serostatus was compiled. A later genetic analysis used genome-wide SNP genotypes for about 65% of the 666 donors, treating that subset as a discovery cohort. All discovery cohort repertoires had been generated on a single sequencing platform. Class I and class II HLA loci were covered by the typing at four-digit resolution. Typing coverage varied by locus: roughly 620-640 donors for A, B, C, DRB1 and DQB1; approximately 560 for DQA1; some 610 for DPA1; more than 450 for DPB1. Roughly five DR-DQ haplotypes were treated as single units for association and clustering because of strong linkage in the cohort. Across some 400 genotyped donors of the cohort, an average of approximately 240,000 unique TCR beta nucleotide sequences per donor were sequenced, and roughly 17% of those sequences were non-productive. Study-wide findings and limitations: A later analysis reported that several top co-occurrence clusters appeared linked to parvovirus B19, influenza, CMV and Epstein-Barr virus. A few of the identified cytomegalovirus-associated TCR beta chains were confirmed in vitro to be specific for cytomegalovirus antigens. Because the 87-base-pair reads could not distinguish some IMGT-functional V segments, including TRBV6-2 and TRBV6-3, those segments were excluded. In an earlier analysis of 450 to 750 of the donors, most TCR beta V segments appeared in productive rearrangements about 87% or about 30% of the time, broadly matching IMGT annotations. Sequencing depth was assumed to be roughly uniform across donors in the presence/absence analyses, though that assumption may not hold. Because counts were too low, 15 to 20 rarely observed V segments, including chromosome 9 orphons, were left out of the earlier analysis of some 640 of the donors. Compared with equally common non-associated chains, HLA-associated TCR beta chains in a later analysis were more clonally expanded and had lower generation probabilities. A later analysis associated some 17,000 TCR beta sequences with specific HLA alleles at a false discovery rate of 0.05. Because HLA typing was missing for some donors at each locus, association tests included only the typed subset. The authors suggested that the approach could potentially be generalized to other disease states and immunological phenotypes. An association between a missense DCLRE1C variant and V-gene and J-gene trimming of TCR beta chains was found in a later genetic analysis and replicated in an independent cohort. Across donors, most TCR sequences were observed very rarely, whereas some public TCRs were present in many individuals. In a later genetic analysis, fewer N-insertions in productive TCRs were reported among donors in an Asian-associated ancestry cluster than the roughly 640-donor mean. According to a later analysis, TCR association rates differed among HLA loci, with DRB1 alleles showing the most associated TCRs and HLA-C alleles showing the fewest. Strong co-occurrence of HLA alleles, especially DR and DQ, made assigning TCR associations to individual alleles difficult. A further reported finding was that TCR beta sequences accurately predicted the HLA-A and HLA-B alleles for most subjects in the first cohort. The classifier was reported to diagnose cytomegalovirus status with high specificity and sensitivity in both the original cohort and the validation cohort. Most CMV-associated TCR beta chains appeared to be HLA-restricted in a later analysis, and the HLA associations seemed to be driven largely by CMV exposure. Correlated functional status among segregating V segments might be attributable to linkage disequilibrium, but an unknown experimental factor could not be ruled out. A total of 150 or so TCR beta chains were listed by the study as associated with cytomegalovirus. For the cohort, immune exposure information was limited to CMV serostatus. A group of highly shared sequence variants was considered likely to be a technical artifact of the sequencing pipeline. In this cohort, only TCR beta chains were sequenced, and detectable features were limited by the absence of alpha or paired-chain data.

The CDR3 starts with the cysteine, ends with the phenylalanine, and has 15 residues. CDR3 DNA is the only sequence kept; it has 45 bases, read in frame from the first base. CDR1 and CDR2, per the germline V gene, are MNHEY and SVGAGI. A distance of 13 bases separates the germline ends of V and J, which lose 5 bases and 0 bases respectively. Concerning this clone itself: Its recognized antigen is unknown. No base quality information exists; no much larger clone differs at one position.

Receptor amplification or capture employed the immunoSEQ multiplex PCR assay. A mixture of 60 forward primers for TCR Vbeta segments and 13 reverse primers for TCR Jbeta segments was used in the multiplex PCR. Amplification of the CDR3 region of rearranged TCR beta genes was performed with a multiplex PCR assay on genomic DNA. Amplified TCR beta libraries were sequenced as 87-base-pair reads on the Illumina HiSeq System. The authors' pipeline ran thus. A later analysis tallied 75 million to 95 million unique TCR beta chains across the 660 or so repertoires, and some 12 million of those chains were shared by two or more donors. A nearest-neighbor algorithm error-corrected the raw reads and collapsed the reads into unique sequences, merging closely related sequences to remove PCR and sequencing errors. To assign V, D and J gene segments, CDR3 sequences were aligned to IMGT reference sequences. For a sequence to be retained, a match of at least six nucleotides was required to both a V gene segment and a J gene segment. Rearrangements were called productive when the CDR3 lacked stop codons and stayed in frame with V and J; all others were non-productive. CDR3 was defined by IMGT convention, running from the second conserved V-encoded cysteine to the conserved J-encoded phenylalanine. The earlier analysis of 500 to 650 of the donors excluded any sequence lacking an unambiguous match to a single V gene segment. An earlier analysis of 587 of the donors classified V segments as functional when productive rearrangements were above 56.7% and as segregating when the standard deviation between donors was above 5%. A statistical classification framework was developed to diagnose cytomegalovirus status using the catalog of TCR beta chain sequences. V and J gene assignment, in a later analysis, came from comparing TCR nucleotide sequences with IMGT/GENE-DB human TR gene sequences. Using the TCRdist pipeline, a later analysis assigned CDR3 sequences along with most-parsimonious VDJ recombination scenarios. In a later analysis, every TCR beta chain was defined by the combination of its CDR3 amino acid sequence and its V-gene family, and reads without a unique V-gene family were dropped. In a later analysis, fewer than 600 highly shared, low-generation-probability nucleotide sequences were removed to address suspected cross-contamination and a sequencing artifact. For each public chain, a later analysis derived a clonal expansion index from normalized ranks of inferred template counts within each repertoire. In a later analysis, generation probabilities were computed using a VDJ recombination model fitted to out-of-frame rearrangements, and the results were checked against IGoR. In a later analysis, hypergeometric tests were used to score TCR-TCR, TCR-HLA and TCR-CMV co-occurrence, with a repertoire-size bias correction applied to TCR pairs. To estimate false discovery rates, a later analysis permuted the HLA or CMV assignments 20 times. In a later analysis, co-occurring TCRs were grouped with DBSCAN, and TCRdist sequence similarity was added when clustering was performed within HLA-allele-positive subsets. Repertoires with fewer than 30,000 or more than 120,000 public chains, plus five repertoires with anomalous nucleotide sharing, were excluded from co-occurrence clustering. TCRdb retrieved this table from immuneACCESS and kept in-frame rearrangements only. Not all clones are present; in checked studies, unresolved V genes account for under half, and no reason is known for the remainder. That table furnishes V, J and clone size, whereas the DNA furnished D and trimming. The sample table lists over 100,000 clones, about 60% of them with a count of one. Roughly 2.4% of the sample rests with the top ten.

In total, 666 healthy bone marrow donors made up the cohort. At the time of sampling, every cohort member was nominally healthy, though immune exposures that went unrecorded were likely present. The donor tested CMV seronegative, placing the donor among the 350 to 400 seronegative members of the cohort. Every donor gave a peripheral blood sample, and the peripheral blood mononuclear cells from that sample were used for TCR beta sequencing. Genomic DNA was extracted from the blood cell samples with the Qiagen DNeasy Blood Extraction Kit. The sample was PBMCs. This receptor was taken from a woman between 25 and 40 years old in good health and CMV-seronegative. The sequence joins TRBV6-5 to TRBJ1-1, with a weak D call of TRBD1 (6 bases match). In nucleotide form, the sequence is TGTGCCAGCAGTCCCACGGGACAAGTGAACACTGAAGCTTTCTTT. Protein translation: CASSPTGQVNTEAFF.